A single TCR beta chain is shown here with its context. Its recognized antigen is unknown. The input lacks base qualities; no much larger clone sits a single base away. The library was obtained by RT-PCR. The listed sequencing device is Illumina HiSeq 2500. Starting from the raw public reads, TCRdb applied fastp trimming at Q25, assembled clones with MiXCR and retained in-frame beta chains. Each record represents a unique CDR3 protein, reported with the most common genes and DNA among its rows. Present in this sample are some 500,000 distinct CDR3 sequences, 10% to 15% of which were seen just once. The top ten clonotypes cover about an eighth of the sample. This entry comes from a study of response to subunit inactivated influenza vaccine (dated by TCRdb to 2016 to 2019). Regarding the complete study: Deep quantitative profiling of the T cell receptor repertoire was used in the study to follow responses to a trivalent subunit inactivated influenza vaccine.

The intended sense of this specimen's time point label: around 45 days after influenza vaccine administration. Summary of the overall study and its limitations: It was suggested by the authors that each seasonal influenza vaccination may recruit only a limited number of new T cells.

In the germline V gene, CDR1 corresponds to SQVTM and CDR2 to ANQGSEA. Reading from cysteine to phenylalanine, the CDR3 counts 13 amino acids. Just the 39-base CDR3 DNA is kept, in frame starting at base 1. V was cut back by 1 base and J by 0 bases, leaving a gap of 6 bases between them. The material sequenced was PBMCs from blood, taken 45 days after vaccination. Recombination joined TRBV29-1 with TRBJ1-1; TRBD1 is a weak D gene call, 5 bases matching. This sequence originates from a man between 45 and 60 years old who received an inactivated influenza vaccine. Donor details come from another sample of the same person, matched by shared clones. The base sequence is TGCAGCGTTGAAGGCAGGGTGAACACTGAAGCTTTCTTT. This sequence encodes CSVEGRVNTEAFF.